The following is a T cell receptor beta chain sequence with its context. What it recognizes is unknown. Preparation of TCR beta libraries was done by quantitative 5'-RACE with molecular barcodes. TCRdb analysed the 5' RACE reads with MiXCR anew, one entry per CDR3 protein. The data contain 100,000 to 150,000 distinct CDR3 sequences, about 15% of them seen just once; the ten biggest clones take up approximately 33%. Germline CDR1 reads MNHEY; CDR2 reads SVGEGT. V lost 0 bases to trimming and J lost 3 bases; unmatched junction nucleotides: 2. The CDR3 contains 17 residues. The data were obtained in a study of CD8 T cells in ankylosing spondylitis. General study findings and limits: About 8 highly homologous variants formed a TCR beta motif that appeared characteristic of ankylosing spondylitis blood.

The source material was blood, either unsorted or a sorted T cell fraction (not recorded which). This TCR derives from a male donor with ankylosing spondylitis. The chain carries TRBV6-2 or TRBV6-3 and TRBJ2-7; 16 positions match TRBD2. The CDR3 is CASSYSGLAGGSYEQYF. DNA of the CDR3: TGTGCCAGCAGTTACTCGGGACTAGCGGGAGGGAGCTACGAGCAGTACTTC.